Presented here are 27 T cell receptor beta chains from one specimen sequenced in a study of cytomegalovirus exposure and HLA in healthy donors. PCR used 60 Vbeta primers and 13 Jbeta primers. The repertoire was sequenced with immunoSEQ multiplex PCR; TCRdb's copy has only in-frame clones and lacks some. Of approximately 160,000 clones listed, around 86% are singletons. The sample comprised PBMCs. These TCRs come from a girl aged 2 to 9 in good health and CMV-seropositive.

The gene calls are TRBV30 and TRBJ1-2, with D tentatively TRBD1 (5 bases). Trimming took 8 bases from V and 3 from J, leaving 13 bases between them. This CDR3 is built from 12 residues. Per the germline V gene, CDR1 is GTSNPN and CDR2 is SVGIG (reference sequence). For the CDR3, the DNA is TGTGCCGCAGATCCGGGGGACTATGGCTACACCTTC. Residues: CAADPGDYGYTF. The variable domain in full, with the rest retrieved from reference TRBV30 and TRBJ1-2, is SQTIHQWPATLVQPVGSPLSLECTVEGTSNPNLYWYRQAAGRGLQLLFYSVGIGQISSEVPQNLSASRPQDRQFILSSKKLLLSDSGFYLCAADPGDYGYTFGSGTRLTVV.

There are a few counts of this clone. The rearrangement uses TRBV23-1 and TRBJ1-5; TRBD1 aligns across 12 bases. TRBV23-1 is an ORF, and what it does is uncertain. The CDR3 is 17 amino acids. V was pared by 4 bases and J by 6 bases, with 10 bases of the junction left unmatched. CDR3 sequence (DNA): TGCGCCAGCAGTCTTTGGCCTTGGGACAGGGGGCCTCAGCCCCAGCATTTT. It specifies CASSLWPWDRGPQPQHF.

CDR3 loop: CAWSGTATNEKLFF. The CDR3 nucleotides are TGTGCCTGGAGTGGTACTGCAACTAATGAAAAACTGTTTTTT. The chain is built from TRBV30 and TRBJ1-4; no reliable D call. The CDR3 consists of 14 residues. V was trimmed by 1 base and J by 0 bases, leaving 6 bases between them. CDR1 is GTSNPN, CDR2 SVGIG, per germline (reference sequence).

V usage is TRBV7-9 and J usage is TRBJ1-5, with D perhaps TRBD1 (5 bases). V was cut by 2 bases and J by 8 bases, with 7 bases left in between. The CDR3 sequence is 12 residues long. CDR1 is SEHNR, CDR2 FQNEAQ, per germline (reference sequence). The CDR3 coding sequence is TGTGCCAGCAGCTTACTAGGGGAGCCCCAGCATTTT. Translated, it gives CASSLLGEPQHF.

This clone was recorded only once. The DNA for the CDR3 is TGTGCCAGCAGTTTTGGGCGGGAGATCACAGATACGCAGTATTTT. This translates into CASSFGREITDTQYF. The V gene is TRBV28, the J gene TRBJ2-3; 7 bases line up with TRBD2. There are 15 residues in the CDR3. The germline V gene encodes CDR1 MDHEN and CDR2 SYDVKM. The trim removed 3 bases at V and 2 bases at J, leaving 5 bases unmatched. Based on the CDR3 plus reference TRBV28 and TRBJ2-3, the full variable domain is DVKVTQSSRYLVKRTGEKVFLECVQDMDHENMFWYRQDPGLGLRLIYFSYDVKMKEKGDIPEGYSVSREKKERFSLILESASTNQTSMYLCASSFGREITDTQYFGPGTRLTVL.

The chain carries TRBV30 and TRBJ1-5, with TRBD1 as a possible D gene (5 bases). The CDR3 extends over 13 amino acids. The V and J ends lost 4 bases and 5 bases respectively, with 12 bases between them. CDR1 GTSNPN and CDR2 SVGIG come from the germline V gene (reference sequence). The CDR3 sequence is CAWNGGMDQPQHF. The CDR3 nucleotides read TGTGCCTGGAACGGGGGGATGGATCAGCCCCAGCATTTT. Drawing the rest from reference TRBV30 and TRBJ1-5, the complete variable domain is SQTIHQWPATLVQPVGSPLSLECTVEGTSNPNLYWYRQAAGRGLQLLFYSVGIGQISSEVPQNLSASRPQDRQFILSSKKLLLSDSGFYLCAWNGGMDQPQHFGDGTRLSIL.

The CDR3 loop reads CASSLARTSGFTQYF. The DNA for the CDR3 is TGTGCCAGCAGCCTCGCACGGACTAGCGGGTTTACGCAGTATTTT. This chain joins TRBV11-2 and TRBJ2-3; 11 bases are a match to TRBD2. Germline CDR1 and CDR2: SGHAT and FQNNGV. The ends lost 5 bases at V and 8 bases at J; junction bases unmatched: 9. CDR3 length equals 15 residues.

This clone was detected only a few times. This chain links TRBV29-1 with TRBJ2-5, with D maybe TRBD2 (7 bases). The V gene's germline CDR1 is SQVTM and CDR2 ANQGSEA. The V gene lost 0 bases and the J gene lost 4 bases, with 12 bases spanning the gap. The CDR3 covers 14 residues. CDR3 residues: CSVEDRGGGETQYF. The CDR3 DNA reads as TGCAGCGTTGAAGACAGGGGAGGGGGAGAGACCCAGTACTTC.

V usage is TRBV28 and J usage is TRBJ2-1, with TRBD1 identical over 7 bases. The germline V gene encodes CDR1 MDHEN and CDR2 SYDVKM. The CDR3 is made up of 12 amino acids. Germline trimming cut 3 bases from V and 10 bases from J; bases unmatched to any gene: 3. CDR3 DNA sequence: TGTGCCAGCAGTTTGGGACAGTCCGAGCAGTTCTTC. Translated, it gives CASSLGQSEQFF.

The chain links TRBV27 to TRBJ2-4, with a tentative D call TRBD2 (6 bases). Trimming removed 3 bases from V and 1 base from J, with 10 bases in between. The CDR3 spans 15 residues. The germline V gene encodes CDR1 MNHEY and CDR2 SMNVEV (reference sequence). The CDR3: CASSLGGPAKNIQYF. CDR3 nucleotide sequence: TGTGCCAGCAGTTTGGGGGGTCCCGCCAAAAACATTCAGTACTTC.

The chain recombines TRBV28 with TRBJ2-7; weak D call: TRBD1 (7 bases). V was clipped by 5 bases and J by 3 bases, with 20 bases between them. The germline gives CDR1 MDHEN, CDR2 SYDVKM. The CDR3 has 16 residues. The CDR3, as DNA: TGTGCCAGCAGTCCACGATGGAACAGGGGAGGCTACGAGCAGTACTTC. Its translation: CASSPRWNRGGYEQYF.

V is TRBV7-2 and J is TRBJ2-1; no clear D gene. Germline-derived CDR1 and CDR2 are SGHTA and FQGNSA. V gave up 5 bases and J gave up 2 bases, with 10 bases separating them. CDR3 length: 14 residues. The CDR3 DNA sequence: TGTGCCAGCAGCCGAACTACCACCTACAATGAGCAGTTCTTC. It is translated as CASSRTTTYNEQFF.

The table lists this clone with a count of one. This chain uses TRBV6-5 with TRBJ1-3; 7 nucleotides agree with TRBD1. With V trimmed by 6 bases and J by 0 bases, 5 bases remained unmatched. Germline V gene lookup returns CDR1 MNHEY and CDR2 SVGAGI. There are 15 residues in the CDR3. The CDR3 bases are TGTGCCAGCAGCCGGACAGGTTCCTCTGGAAACACCATATATTTT. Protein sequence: CASSRTGSSGNTIYF.

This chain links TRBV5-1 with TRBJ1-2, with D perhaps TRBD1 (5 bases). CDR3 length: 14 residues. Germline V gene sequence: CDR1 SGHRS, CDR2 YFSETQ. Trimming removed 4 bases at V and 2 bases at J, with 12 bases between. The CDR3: CASSPQGNNYGYTF. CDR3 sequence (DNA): TGCGCCAGCAGCCCCCAGGGTAACAACTATGGCTACACCTTC.

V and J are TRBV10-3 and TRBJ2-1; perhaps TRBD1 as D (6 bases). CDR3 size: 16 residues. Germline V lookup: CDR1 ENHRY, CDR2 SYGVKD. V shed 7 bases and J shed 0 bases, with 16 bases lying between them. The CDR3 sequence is CAINPSGESSYNEQFF. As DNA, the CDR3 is TGTGCCATCAACCCATCAGGGGAGAGCTCCTACAATGAGCAGTTCTTC.

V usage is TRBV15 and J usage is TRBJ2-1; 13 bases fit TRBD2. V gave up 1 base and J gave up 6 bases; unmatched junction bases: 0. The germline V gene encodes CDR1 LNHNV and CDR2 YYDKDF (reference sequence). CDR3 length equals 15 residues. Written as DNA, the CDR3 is TGTGCCACCAGCAGAGGGACTAGCGGGAGCAATGAGCAGTTCTTC. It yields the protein CATSRGTSGSNEQFF.

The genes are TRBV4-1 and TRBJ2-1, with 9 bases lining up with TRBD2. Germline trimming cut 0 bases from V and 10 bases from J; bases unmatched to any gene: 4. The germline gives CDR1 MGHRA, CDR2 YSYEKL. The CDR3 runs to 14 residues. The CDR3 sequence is CASSQEGTSREQFF. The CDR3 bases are TGCGCCAGCAGCCAAGAAGGGACTAGCAGGGAGCAGTTCTTC.

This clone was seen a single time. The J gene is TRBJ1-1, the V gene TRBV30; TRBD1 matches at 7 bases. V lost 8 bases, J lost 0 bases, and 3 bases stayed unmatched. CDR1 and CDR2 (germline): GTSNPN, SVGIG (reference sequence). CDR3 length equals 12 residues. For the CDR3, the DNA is TGTGCCAGCGACAGGGTGAACACTGAAGCTTTCTTT. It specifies CASDRVNTEAFF.

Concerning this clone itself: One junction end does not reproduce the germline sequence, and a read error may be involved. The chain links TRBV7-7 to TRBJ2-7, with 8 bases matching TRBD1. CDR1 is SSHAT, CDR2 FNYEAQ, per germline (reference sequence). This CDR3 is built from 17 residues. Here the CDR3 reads CASSLELTGGDSYEQYF. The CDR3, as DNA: TGTGCTAGCAGCTTAGAATTAACAGGGGGTGACTCCTACGAGCAGTACTTC.

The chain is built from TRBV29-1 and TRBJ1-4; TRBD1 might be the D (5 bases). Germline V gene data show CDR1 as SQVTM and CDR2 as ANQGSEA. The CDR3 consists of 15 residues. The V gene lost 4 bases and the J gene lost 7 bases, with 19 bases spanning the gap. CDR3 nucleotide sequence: TGCAGCGTTGCTCAAAGGGGTTGGCTGTCTGAAAAACTGTTTTTT. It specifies CSVAQRGWLSEKLFF.

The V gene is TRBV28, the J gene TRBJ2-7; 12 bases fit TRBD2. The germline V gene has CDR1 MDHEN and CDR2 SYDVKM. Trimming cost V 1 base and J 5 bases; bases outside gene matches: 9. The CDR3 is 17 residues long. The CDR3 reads CASSLLTLAGGVHEQYF. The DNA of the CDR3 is TGTGCCAGCAGTTTATTAACACTAGCGGGAGGTGTTCACGAGCAGTACTTC.

The CDR3 is CASSLLPYQETQYF. The CDR3 DNA is TGTGCCAGCAGCTTACTTCCTTACCAAGAGACCCAGTACTTC. The rearrangement joins TRBV11-3 to TRBJ2-5; D gene unclear. Between the trimmed V and J ends, which lost 2 bases and 0 bases, there was a span of 7 bases. From germline, CDR1 is SGHNT and CDR2 YENEEA. This CDR3 is 14 amino acids long.

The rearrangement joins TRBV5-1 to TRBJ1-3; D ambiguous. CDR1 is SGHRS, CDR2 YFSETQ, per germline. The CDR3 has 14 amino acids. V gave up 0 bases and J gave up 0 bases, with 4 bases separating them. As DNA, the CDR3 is TGCGCCAGCAGCTTGGGGAGCTCTGGAAACACCATATATTTT. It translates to CASSLGSSGNTIYF.

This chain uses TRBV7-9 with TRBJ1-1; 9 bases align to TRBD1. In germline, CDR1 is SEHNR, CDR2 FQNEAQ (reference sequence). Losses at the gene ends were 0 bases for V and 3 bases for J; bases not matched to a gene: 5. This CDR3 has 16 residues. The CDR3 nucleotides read TGTGCCAGCAGCTTAGCGGGACAGGGATCGGACACTGAAGCTTTCTTT. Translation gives CASSLAGQGSDTEAFF.

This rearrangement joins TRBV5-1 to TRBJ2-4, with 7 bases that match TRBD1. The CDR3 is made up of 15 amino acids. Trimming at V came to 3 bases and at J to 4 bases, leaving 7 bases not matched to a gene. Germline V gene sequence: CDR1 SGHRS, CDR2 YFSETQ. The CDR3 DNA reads TGCGCCAGCAGCTGGTGGACAGGACCAAAAAACATTCAGTACTTC. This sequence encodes CASSWWTGPKNIQYF.

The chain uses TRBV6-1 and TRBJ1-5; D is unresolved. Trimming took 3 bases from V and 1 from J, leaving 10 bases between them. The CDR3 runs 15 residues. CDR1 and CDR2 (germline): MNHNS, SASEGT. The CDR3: CASSDWVGSNQPQHF. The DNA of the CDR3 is TGTGCCAGCAGTGATTGGGTCGGGAGCAATCAGCCCCAGCATTTT.

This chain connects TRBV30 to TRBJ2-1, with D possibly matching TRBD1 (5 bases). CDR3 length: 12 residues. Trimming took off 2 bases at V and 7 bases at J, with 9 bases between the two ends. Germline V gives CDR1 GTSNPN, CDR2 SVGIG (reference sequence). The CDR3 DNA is TGTGCCTGGAGTAGGGCAGGGAATGAGCAGTTCTTC. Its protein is CAWSRAGNEQFF.